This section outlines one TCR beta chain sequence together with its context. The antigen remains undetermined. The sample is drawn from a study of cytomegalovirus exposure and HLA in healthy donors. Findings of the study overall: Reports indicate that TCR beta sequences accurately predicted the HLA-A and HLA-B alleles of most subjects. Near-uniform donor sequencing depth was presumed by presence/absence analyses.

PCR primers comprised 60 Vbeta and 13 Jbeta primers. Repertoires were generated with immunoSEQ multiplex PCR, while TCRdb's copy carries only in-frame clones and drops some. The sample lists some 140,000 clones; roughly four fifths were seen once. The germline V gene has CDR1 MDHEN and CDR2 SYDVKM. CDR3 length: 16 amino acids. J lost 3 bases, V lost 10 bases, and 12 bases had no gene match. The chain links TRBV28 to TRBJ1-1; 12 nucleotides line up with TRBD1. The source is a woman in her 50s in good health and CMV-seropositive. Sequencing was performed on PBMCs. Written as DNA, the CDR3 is TGTGCCACCAATCCGGGACAGGGGGCGGCGTACACTGAAGCTTTCTTT. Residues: CATNPGQGAAYTEAFF.